A selection of T cell receptor beta chains follows, all from one sample in a study of T cell responses to AZD1222 COVID-19 vaccine. Here immunoSEQ multiplex PCR was the method, and the copy in TCRdb shows in-frame clones only, minus some. The data contain 90,000 to 130,000 clones, approximately 90% of them singletons. This specimen consisted of peripheral blood, obtained on day 0 of MenACWY control vaccination. All receptors come from an adult in good health. CDR3s include the opening cysteine and the closing phenylalanine or tryptophan. Each record gives: clone size, D gene, V gene, J gene, CDR3 protein, CDR3 DNA. D genes are given only for firm matches. Clone size is not always given. Where it is, it says once, few, many or a class for expanded clones.

once	TRBD1	TRBV9	TRBJ1-1	CASSSRTGKNTEAFF	TGTGCCAGCAGCTCCCGGACAGGCAAGAACACTGAAGCTTTCTTT
NA	NA	TRBV24-1	TRBJ2-3	CATSDPRGVGDTQYF	TGTGCCACCAGTGATCCGAGGGGGGTAGGAGATACGCAGTATTTT
NA	NA	TRBV3-1/TRBV3-2	TRBJ2-5	CASSQVQLREDQETQYF	TGTGCCAGCAGCCAAGTGCAGTTAAGGGAGGATCAAGAGACCCAGTACTTC
NA	NA	TRBV7-2	TRBJ1-4	CASSLVYWGSGEKLFF	TGTGCCAGCAGCTTAGTGTATTGGGGGAGTGGTGAAAAACTGTTTTTT
NA	TRBD1	TRBV3-1/TRBV3-2	TRBJ2-1	CASSQDRDSYNEQFF	TGTGCCAGCAGCCAGGACAGGGACTCCTACAATGAGCAGTTCTTC
once	NA	TRBV27	TRBJ2-7	CASSSQGGLRSYEQYF	TGTGCCAGCAGTTCGCAGGGGGGGTTGCGGTCCTACGAGCAGTACTTC
NA	NA	TRBV6-5	TRBJ2-2	CASSYFPTGELFF	TGTGCCAGCAGTTACTTCCCCACCGGGGAGCTGTTTTTT
NA	NA	TRBV19	TRBJ2-1	CASSIEGARGNEQFF	TGTGCCAGTAGTATAGAGGGGGCTAGGGGGAATGAGCAGTTCTTC
NA	NA	TRBV28	TRBJ1-1	CASSNHGLGTEAFF	TGTGCCAGCAGCAACCACGGACTTGGCACTGAAGCTTTCTTT
NA	NA	TRBV5-1	TRBJ1-3	CASSLGRLGNTIYF	TGCGCCAGCAGCTTGGGGCGGCTTGGAAACACCATATATTTT
NA	NA	TRBV18	TRBJ2-7	CASSPANRGYEQYF	TGTGCCAGCTCACCGGCGAATAGGGGGTACGAGCAGTACTTC
NA	TRBD1	TRBV19	TRBJ2-4	CASSEPTGIGDIQYF	TGTGCCAGTAGTGAACCGACAGGGATAGGGGACATTCAGTACTTC
NA	TRBD1	TRBV9	TRBJ2-7	CASSTRRDSETYEQYF	TGTGCCAGCAGCACCCGTCGGGACAGTGAAACCTACGAGCAGTACTTC
NA	NA	TRBV24-1	TRBJ2-3	CATREGAADTQYF	TGTGCCACCAGGGAGGGGGCCGCAGATACGCAGTATTTT
NA	NA	TRBV3-1/TRBV3-2	TRBJ2-7	CASSHTTRSSYEQYF	TGTGCCAGCAGCCATACGACAAGAAGCTCCTACGAGCAGTACTTC
NA	NA	TRBV6-4	TRBJ2-3	CASSRVGSGDTQYF	TGTGCCAGCAGCCGCGTCGGTTCGGGAGATACGCAGTATTTT
NA	NA	TRBV19	TRBJ1-4	CASSANSGAYNEKLFF	TGTGCCAGTAGTGCTAACTCAGGGGCCTATAATGAGAAACTGTTTTTT
NA	NA	TRBV15	TRBJ2-2	CATSRGRGTGELFF	TGTGCCACCAGCAGAGGAAGGGGTACCGGGGAGCTGTTTTTT
NA	TRBD1	TRBV10-1	TRBJ1-5	CASSTRDRGEPQHF	TGCGCCAGCAGTACCCGGGACAGGGGGGAGCCCCAGCATTTT
few	NA	TRBV5-5	TRBJ1-5	CASSWGVGSMQPQHF	TGTGCCAGCAGCTGGGGAGTTGGCAGTATGCAGCCCCAGCATTTT
few	NA	TRBV7-3	TRBJ2-5	CASSPGSPGETQYF	TGTGCCAGCAGTCCCGGGTCACCGGGAGAGACCCAGTACTTC
NA	NA	TRBV27	TRBJ1-1	CASSSYLSRTEAFF	TGTGCCAGCAGTTCCTACCTCAGCCGCACTGAAGCTTTCTTT
NA	TRBD1	TRBV5-1	TRBJ1-2	CASSVQGAGGYTF	TGCGCCAGCAGCGTACAGGGGGCTGGTGGCTACACCTTC
NA	NA	TRBV19	TRBJ2-5	CASSSERKTQYF	TGTGCCAGTAGTTCCGAAAGGAAGACCCAGTACTTC
many	NA	TRBV29-1	TRBJ1-2	CSVGTGRNPNYGYTF	TGCAGCGTTGGCACGGGCAGGAACCCTAACTATGGCTACACCTTC
NA	NA	TRBV30	TRBJ1-4	CAWSLGLSNEKLFF	TGTGCCTGGAGTCTGGGGCTTTCTAATGAAAAACTGTTTTTT
once	NA	TRBV19	TRBJ2-1	CASRRDNYNEQFF	TGTGCCAGTAGGCGGGACAACTACAATGAGCAGTTCTTC
NA	NA	TRBV7-8	TRBJ2-1	CASSLAAGQGYNEQFF	TGTGCCAGCAGCCTAGCGGCCGGACAGGGTTACAATGAGCAGTTCTTC
few	TRBD1	TRBV27	TRBJ2-7	CASSPTTGTVFYEQYF	TGTGCCAGCAGTCCAACTACCGGGACAGTCTTCTACGAGCAGTACTTC
NA	NA	TRBV18	TRBJ1-1	CASSPGRGTEAFF	TGTGCCAGCTCACCAGGGAGGGGAACTGAAGCTTTCTTT
NA	NA	TRBV7-9	TRBJ2-5	CASSPQGWETQYF	TGTGCCAGCAGCCCCCAGGGCTGGGAGACCCAGTACTTC
NA	NA	TRBV3-1/TRBV3-2	TRBJ2-7	CASSQWRHSYEQYF	TGTGCCAGCAGCCAGTGGAGGCACTCCTACGAGCAGTACTTC
NA	NA	TRBV6-1	TRBJ1-1	CASSEARLFHTEAFF	TGTGCCAGCAGTGAAGCTCGACTATTTCACACTGAAGCTTTCTTT
NA	NA	TRBV18	TRBJ1-5	CASSLTGPGNQPQHF	TGTGCCAGCTCACTTACAGGGCCTGGCAATCAGCCCCAGCATTTT
NA	TRBD1	TRBV4-2	TRBJ2-7	CASSQDLILPDRGRNEQYF	TGTGCCAGCAGCCAAGATCTGATTCTTCCGGACAGGGGGCGGAACGAGCAGTACTTC
NA	NA	TRBV7-9	TRBJ2-5	CASSFPTSPSGGHGETQYF	TGTGCCAGCAGCTTCCCGACCTCCCCTTCGGGCGGACACGGAGAGACCCAGTACTTC
NA	TRBD1	TRBV5-5	TRBJ1-1	CASSPGQGSMNTEAFF	TGTGCCAGCAGCCCAGGACAGGGTAGTATGAACACTGAAGCTTTCTTT
few	NA	TRBV29-1	TRBJ1-2	CSVVNTGHYGYTF	TGCAGCGTCGTTAATACAGGGCACTATGGCTACACCTTC
once	NA	TRBV5-1	TRBJ2-1	CASSFRGEYSYNEQFF	TGCGCCAGCAGCTTCCGAGGGGAATACTCCTACAATGAGCAGTTCTTC
NA	NA	TRBV5-6	TRBJ2-5	CASSLAQLFQETQYF	TGTGCCAGCAGCTTGGCTCAGCTATTCCAAGAGACCCAGTACTTC
NA	NA	TRBV2	TRBJ1-4	CASVRVTNEKLFF	TGTGCCAGCGTGAGGGTGACTAATGAAAAACTGTTTTTT
NA	TRBD1	TRBV7-6	TRBJ1-4	CASSGTDNEKLFF	TGTGCCAGCAGCGGGACAGACAATGAAAAACTGTTTTTT